This T cell receptor beta chain appears in the sequencing data of a study of blood T cell repertoires in COVID-19. V was clipped by 1 base and J by 5 bases, with 9 bases between them. The CDR3 consists of 13 residues. Germline CDR1 reads MNHEY; CDR2 reads SVGEGT. TCRdb's copy holds only in-frame clones and misses some; the assay was immunoSEQ multiplex PCR. The table lists a few hundred thousand clones, about 89% of them singletons. The receptor's source is a man aged 35-49 years who had recovered from COVID-19. The sequencing sample was made of peripheral blood. V is TRBV6-2 or TRBV6-3 and J is TRBJ2-7; tentatively, D is TRBD1 (6 bases). The CDR3 DNA follows: TGTGCCAGCAGTTACTGGGGACAAGACGAGCAGTACTTC. Amino acid sequence: CASSYWGQDEQYF.